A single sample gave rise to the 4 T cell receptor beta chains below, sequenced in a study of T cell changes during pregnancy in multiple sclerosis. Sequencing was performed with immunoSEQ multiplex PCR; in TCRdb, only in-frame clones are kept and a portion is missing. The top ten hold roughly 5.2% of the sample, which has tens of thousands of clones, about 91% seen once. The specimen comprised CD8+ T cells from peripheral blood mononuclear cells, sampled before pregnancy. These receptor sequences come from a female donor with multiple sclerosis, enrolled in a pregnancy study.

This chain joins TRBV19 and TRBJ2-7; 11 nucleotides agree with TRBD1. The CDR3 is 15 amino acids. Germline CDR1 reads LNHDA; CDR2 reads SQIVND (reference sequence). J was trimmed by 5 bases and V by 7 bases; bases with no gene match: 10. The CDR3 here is CASTWTGGFGNEQYF. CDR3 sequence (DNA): TGTGCCAGTACCTGGACAGGGGGCTTCGGTAACGAGCAGTACTTC.

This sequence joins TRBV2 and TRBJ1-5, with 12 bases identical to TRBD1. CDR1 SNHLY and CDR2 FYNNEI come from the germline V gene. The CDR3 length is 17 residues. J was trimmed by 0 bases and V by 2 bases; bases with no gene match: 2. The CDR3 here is CASSEWDRGRSNQPQHF. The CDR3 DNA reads TGTGCCAGCAGTGAATGGGACAGGGGGCGTAGCAATCAGCCCCAGCATTTT.

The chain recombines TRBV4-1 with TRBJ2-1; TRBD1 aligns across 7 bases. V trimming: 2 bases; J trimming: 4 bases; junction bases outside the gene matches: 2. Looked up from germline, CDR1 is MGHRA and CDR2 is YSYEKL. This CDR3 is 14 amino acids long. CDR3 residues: CASSQRGQYNEQFF. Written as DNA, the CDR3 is TGCGCCAGCAGCCAAAGGGGACAGTACAATGAGCAGTTCTTC.

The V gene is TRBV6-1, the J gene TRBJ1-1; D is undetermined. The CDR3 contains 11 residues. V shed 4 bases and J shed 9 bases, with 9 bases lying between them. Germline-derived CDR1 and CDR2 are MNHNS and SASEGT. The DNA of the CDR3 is TGTGCCAGCAGTGTTGCACACAAAGCTTTCTTT. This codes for CASSVAHKAFF.